Presented here are 19 T cell receptor beta chains from one specimen sequenced in a study of blood T cell repertoires in COVID-19. Here immunoSEQ multiplex PCR was the method, and the copy in TCRdb shows in-frame clones only, minus some. Here the sample spans approximately 200,000 clones, approximately 90% being singletons. What was sequenced was peripheral blood. These receptors were collected from a woman younger than 45 with acute or convalescent COVID-19.

This clone was counted a single time. The V and J genes are TRBV6-1 and TRBJ1-1; D not resolved. Per the germline V gene, CDR1 is MNHNS and CDR2 is SASEGT. The CDR3 contains 13 residues. V was shortened by 0 bases and J by 4 bases, with 6 bases between the two germline ends. This CDR3 is CASSEARGTEAFF. The CDR3 DNA reads TGTGCCAGCAGTGAAGCGCGTGGCACTGAAGCTTTCTTT.

The V and J genes are TRBV24-1 and TRBJ2-5, with 7 positions matching TRBD1. Germline V gene data show CDR1 as KGHDR and CDR2 as SFDVKD. The CDR3 has 15 residues. Trimming took 2 bases from V and 5 from J; bases not matched to a gene: 7. CDR3 DNA: TGTGCCACCAGTGATTCTACACAGGGGCTGGAGACCCAGTACTTC. Translation: CATSDSTQGLETQYF.

The chain carries TRBV5-4 and TRBJ1-2; a weak D match, TRBD1 (6 bases). CDR3 length: 13 residues. Trimming removed 4 bases at V and 1 base at J, with 8 bases between. Germline CDR1 and CDR2: SGHNT and YYREEE (reference sequence). CDR3: CASSPDSNYGYTF. CDR3 in DNA: TGTGCCAGCAGCCCGGACAGTAACTATGGCTACACCTTC.

The chain couples TRBV7-2 to TRBJ2-3, with 7 bases matching TRBD2. This CDR3 spans 13 amino acids. The J segment lost 5 bases and the V segment lost 6 bases, leaving 5 bases of the junction unmatched. Germline V gene lookup returns CDR1 SGHTA and CDR2 FQGNSA. CDR3 region: CASSFSSGDTQYF. DNA of the CDR3: TGTGCCAGCAGTTTCTCTAGCGGAGATACGCAGTATTTT.

This rearrangement joins TRBV10-2 to TRBJ1-5, with TRBD1 matching over 7 bases. CDR1 and CDR2 (germline): WSHSY, SAAADI. Trimming took 6 bases from V and 7 from J; bases not matched to a gene: 9. This CDR3 is 14 amino acids long. The CDR3 here is CASRTTGSGQPQHF. The CDR3 DNA is TGCGCCAGCAGAACGACAGGGAGTGGGCAGCCCCAGCATTTT.

The J gene is TRBJ2-2, the V gene TRBV2; 8 bases align to TRBD1. This CDR3 has 16 residues. The germline V gene encodes CDR1 SNHLY and CDR2 FYNNEI. The J segment lost 1 base and the V segment lost 5 bases, leaving 6 bases of the junction unmatched. The CDR3 reads CASSLLGQENTGELFF. In DNA form, the CDR3 reads TGTGCCAGCAGTTTATTGGGACAGGAGAACACCGGGGAGCTGTTTTTT.

The chain is built from TRBV6-5 and TRBJ2-7; 7 nucleotides line up with TRBD2. The CDR3 sequence is 13 residues long. In germline, CDR1 is MNHEY, CDR2 SVGAGI. J lost 6 bases, V lost 0 bases, and 2 bases had no gene match. CDR3 protein: CASSYSASGEQYF. The CDR3 DNA reads as TGTGCCAGCAGTTACTCGGCTAGCGGCGAGCAGTACTTC.

This chain uses TRBV10-1 with TRBJ2-5; D might be TRBD2 (7 bases). Per the germline V gene, CDR1 is WNHNN and CDR2 is SYGVQD (reference sequence). With 0 bases removed from V and 3 bases from J, the gap between germline ends came to 14 bases. The CDR3 loop spans 16 amino acids. The CDR3 DNA reads TGCGCCAGCAGTGAGTCGAGGGGGGGAGGGAAAGAGACCCAGTACTTC. This encodes CASSESRGGGKETQYF.

The chain is built from TRBV25-1 and TRBJ2-2; D is unclear. This CDR3 has 15 amino acids. Germline-derived CDR1 and CDR2 are MGHDK and SYGVNS. The V end lost 4 bases, the J end lost 0 bases, and 9 bases lay between the germline ends. This CDR3 reads CASSAVSANTGELFF. CDR3 in DNA: TGTGCCAGCAGTGCGGTGAGCGCGAACACCGGGGAGCTGTTTTTT.

This clone was observed a few times. The CDR3: CASSPRTSGNGYEQYF. The CDR3 bases are TGTGCCAGCTCACCTCGGACTAGCGGGAATGGTTACGAGCAGTACTTC. The rearrangement links TRBV18 to TRBJ2-7; 12 nucleotides agree with TRBD2. Looked up from germline, CDR1 is KGHSH and CDR2 is LQKENI. V was pared by 3 bases and J by 4 bases, with 7 bases of the junction left unmatched. There are 16 residues in the CDR3.

This clone was seen just once. V gene TRBV30 combines with J gene TRBJ1-4; 9 bases match TRBD1. The CDR3 contains 13 residues. The trim removed 8 bases at V and 8 bases at J, leaving 9 bases unmatched. Per the germline V gene, CDR1 is GTSNPN and CDR2 is SVGIG (reference sequence). DNA for the CDR3: TGTGCCCGCAAGGACAGGGGACGGGAAAAACTGTTTTTT. Its protein product is CARKDRGREKLFF.

This clone was seen only a few times. Other DNA sequences in this sample translate to the same CDR3. The chain recombines TRBV5-1 with TRBJ2-7; 11 bases line up with TRBD2. The CDR3 covers 14 residues. J was trimmed by 4 bases and V by 1 base; bases with no gene match: 1. Germline-derived CDR1 and CDR2 are SGHRS and YFSETQ. The CDR3 region has the DNA TGCGCCAGCAGCTTGACTAGCGGGAGTTACGAGCAGTACTTC. Amino acids: CASSLTSGSYEQYF.

V and J are TRBV12-3 or TRBV12-4 and TRBJ1-2; the D gene is possibly TRBD1 (6 bases). V lost 6 bases and J lost 7, with 15 bases in between. The CDR3 consists of 13 residues. The CDR3 DNA sequence: TGTGCCAGCAGCGCCGACAGGATTGTTGGCTACACCTTC. Protein: CASSADRIVGYTF.

The chain links TRBV5-5 to TRBJ1-1, with a tentative D call TRBD1 (5 bases). CDR3 length: 14 residues. The V end was cut by 4 bases, the J end by 1 base, with 11 bases between. Germline V gene lookup returns CDR1 SGHKS and CDR2 YYEKEE (reference sequence). This CDR3 reads CASSPTVPNTEAFF. The DNA for the CDR3 is TGTGCCAGCAGCCCGACAGTTCCGAACACTGAAGCTTTCTTT.

The V gene is TRBV21-1, the J gene TRBJ2-5; TRBD2 is taken as the D call from the table, unchecked against the DNA. TRBV21-1 is a pseudogene locus. CDR3 length: 17 amino acids. The CDR3 region has the DNA TGTGCCAGCAGCAAGGGACTAGCGGCCAGAGGAGAAGAGACCCAGTACTTC. The encoded protein is CASSKGLAARGEETQYF.

This chain uses TRBV28 with TRBJ2-3, with D perhaps TRBD2 (6 bases). CDR3 length: 13 residues. The V gene's germline CDR1 is MDHEN and CDR2 SYDVKM. V lost 11 bases to trimming and J lost 2 bases, with 14 bases between them. The CDR3 DNA is TGTGCCTCAGACGGGGGATACACAGATACGCAGTATTTT. It is translated as CASDGGYTDTQYF. Full variable domain (missing parts from reference TRBV28 and TRBJ2-3): DVKVTQSSRYLVKRTGEKVFLECVQDMDHENMFWYRQDPGLGLRLIYFSYDVKMKEKGDIPEGYSVSREKKERFSLILESASTNQTSMYLCASDGGYTDTQYFGPGTRLTVL.

This chain joins TRBV19 and TRBJ2-2; 12 bases are a match to TRBD1. This CDR3 has 18 residues. Germline V gene data show CDR1 as LNHDA and CDR2 as SQIVND (reference sequence). The V segment lost 3 bases and the J segment 5 bases; nucleotides outside the gene matches: 10. The CDR3 sequence is CASSITTGTGGITGELFF. CDR3 nucleotide sequence: TGTGCCAGTAGTATTACCACCGGGACAGGGGGCATTACCGGGGAGCTGTTTTTT.

V usage is TRBV11-3 and J usage is TRBJ2-5; the D is unclear. The CDR3 consists of 14 residues. In germline, CDR1 is SGHNT, CDR2 YENEEA. V shed 5 bases and J shed 2 bases, with 12 bases lying between them. CDR3 loop: CASSPELIQETQYF. The CDR3 nucleotides are TGTGCCAGCAGCCCGGAACTAATACAAGAGACCCAGTACTTC. Filled out from reference TRBV11-3 and TRBJ2-5, the complete variable domain reads EAGVVQSPRYKIIEKKQPVAFWCNPISGHNTLYWYLQNLGQGPELLIRYENEEAVDDSQLPKDRFSAERLKGVDSTLKIQPAELGDSAVYLCASSPELIQETQYFGPGTRLLVL.

The chain is built from TRBV5-6 and TRBJ2-7, with 11 bases fitting TRBD1. The CDR3 runs to 14 residues. In germline, CDR1 is SGHDT, CDR2 YYEEEE. The junction had 3 bases not matched to a gene; V was cut back by 3 bases and J by 4 bases. The CDR3 coding sequence is TGTGCCAGCAGCTACGGGACAGGGGGGTACGAGCAGTACTTC. Its translation: CASSYGTGGYEQYF.